A single sample gave rise to the 19 T cell receptor beta chains below, sequenced in a study of post-analysis software for immune sequencing data. The authors incorporated unique molecular identifiers into the TCR beta cDNA libraries. Using its own MiXCR run on the PCR reads, TCRdb lists one record per CDR3 protein. The data show about 430,000 distinct CDR3 sequences, 39% seen once. Their cognate antigens are unknown. The study's findings and limits: The study found TRBV5-6, TRBV5-1 and TRBV20-1 among 4 or 5 TRBV segments more frequent in patients than controls.

The sample consisted of blood. These receptors all come from a girl aged 2 to 10 with multiple sclerosis.

There are a few counts of this clonotype. This chain joins TRBV12-5 and TRBJ1-1; 8 positions agree with TRBD1. The CDR3 covers 18 residues. CDR1 and CDR2 (germline): LGHNT, FRNRAP. V lost 0 bases, J lost 4 bases, and 13 bases stayed unmatched. The CDR3 region is CASGLVRTGSVSGTEAFF. The DNA for the CDR3 is TGTGCTAGTGGTTTGGTACGGACAGGGTCGGTTTCGGGCACTGAAGCTTTCTTT.

There are a few counts of this clonotype. V usage is TRBV28 and J usage is TRBJ2-1; 9 nucleotides match TRBD1. CDR1 is MDHEN and CDR2 is SYDVKM in the germline V gene. This CDR3 is 17 amino acids long. Trimming cost V 7 bases and J 3 bases; bases outside gene matches: 13. The CDR3: CASTIGSGQGYYNEQFF. The CDR3 coding sequence is TGTGCCAGCACTATCGGGTCTGGACAGGGGTACTACAATGAGCAGTTCTTC.

V and J are TRBV7-3 and TRBJ2-5, with D possibly called TRBD1 or TRBD2 (5 bases each). The CDR3 has 12 amino acids. The germline CDR1 and CDR2 sequences are SGHTA and FQGTGA. V lost 11 bases and J lost 6, with 16 bases in between. This chain's CDR3 is CAARGGGQTQYF. CDR3 DNA: TGTGCCGCTAGGGGTGGGGGACAGACCCAGTACTTC.

The CDR3 region is CASSQDEAKAYEQYF. For the CDR3, the DNA is TGCGCCAGCAGCCAAGATGAAGCCAAAGCCTACGAGCAGTACTTC. V is TRBV4-3 and J is TRBJ2-7; D is unresolved. The germline V gene has CDR1 LGHNA and CDR2 YSLEER. This CDR3 is 15 amino acids long. Between the trimmed V and J ends, which lost 0 bases and 2 bases, there was a span of 11 bases.

This clonotype was seen a handful of times. The V gene is TRBV19, the J gene TRBJ1-5; TRBD1 is a possible D gene (5 bases). The CDR3 has 15 amino acids. V was cut by 6 bases and J by 4 bases, with 16 bases left in between. Per the germline V gene, CDR1 is LNHDA and CDR2 is SQIVND (reference sequence). This CDR3 reads CASRSGTAANQPQHF. CDR3 coding DNA: TGTGCCAGTAGGTCCGGGACCGCCGCTAATCAGCCCCAGCATTTT.

This chain uses TRBV6-5 with TRBJ1-2; D gene ambiguous. Trimming took 2 bases from V and 2 from J, leaving 9 bases between them. Germline-derived CDR1 and CDR2 are MNHEY and SVGAGI. This CDR3 has 14 residues. For the CDR3, the DNA is TGTGCCAGCAGTTACCGGGTCGAAAACTATGGCTACACCTTC. Protein sequence: CASSYRVENYGYTF.

The rearrangement links TRBV12-3 or TRBV12-4 to TRBJ2-5; D unresolved. This CDR3 contains 11 residues. Trimming removed 5 bases at V and 12 bases at J, with 13 bases between. The CDR3 sequence is CASSQCRREYF. In DNA form, the CDR3 reads TGTGCCAGCAGTCAGTGCCGACGGGAGTACTTC.

This clonotype showed up just a few times. The chain has TRBV6-5 and TRBJ2-4; D call uncertain. Germline V gives CDR1 MNHEY, CDR2 SVGAGI. V was clipped by 8 bases and J by 3 bases, with 11 bases between them. This CDR3 spans 13 amino acids. This CDR3 is CASPQTHKNIQYF. In DNA form, the CDR3 reads TGTGCCAGCCCTCAGACACACAAAAACATTCAGTACTTC.

This sequence joins TRBV12-3 or TRBV12-4 and TRBJ1-5; a weak D match, TRBD1 (5 bases). V was shortened by 3 bases and J by 4 bases, with 13 bases between the two germline ends. The CDR3 sequence is 15 residues long. CDR3 protein: CASSFGRDGNQPQHF. The CDR3 DNA is TGTGCCAGCAGTTTCGGCCGGGACGGAAATCAGCCCCAGCATTTT.

The V gene is TRBV5-1, the J gene TRBJ1-4; 7 bases align to TRBD1. J lost 4 bases, V lost 2 bases, and 5 bases had no gene match. CDR1 SGHRS and CDR2 YFSETQ come from the germline V gene. The length of the CDR3 is 15 residues. The CDR3 DNA reads as TGCGCCAGCAGCTTCGACAGGGTTGGTAATGAAAAACTGTTTTTT. Encoded protein: CASSFDRVGNEKLFF.

At least ten counts were recorded for this clonotype. The V gene is TRBV10-3, the J gene TRBJ2-7; possibly TRBD1 or TRBD2 for D (5 bases each). The CDR3 totals 16 residues. The V end lost 1 base, the J end lost 6 bases, and 19 bases lay between the germline ends. Per germline, CDR1 ENHRY and CDR2 SYGVKD. The CDR3 nucleotides read TGTGCCATCAGTGAGTACCCCTGGACAAGAGGAGGCGAGCAGTACTTC. It specifies CAISEYPWTRGGEQYF.

The chain couples TRBV24-1 to TRBJ2-1; TRBD2 agrees at 9 bases. With 5 bases clipped from V and 5 bases from J, the junction kept 12 bases outside the gene matches. The CDR3 is 17 amino acids. Per germline, CDR1 KGHDR and CDR2 SFDVKD. CDR3 residues: CATSGWTAGGLHNEQFF. In DNA form, the CDR3 reads TGTGCCACCAGTGGTTGGACAGCGGGGGGACTCCACAATGAGCAGTTCTTC.

This clonotype has just a few counts. The genes are TRBV7-3 and TRBJ2-7; 8 bases agree with TRBD1. The CDR3 totals 13 residues. With V trimmed by 4 bases and J by 6 bases, 5 bases remained unmatched. Germline V gene data show CDR1 as SGHTA and CDR2 as FQGTGA. CDR3: CASSSDRVGEQYF. The CDR3 DNA reads TGTGCCAGCAGCTCGGACAGGGTAGGCGAGCAGTACTTC.

V usage is TRBV20-1 and J usage is TRBJ2-5, with a tentative D call TRBD1 (6 bases). Deletions cut 3 bases from V and 4 bases from J, with 21 bases between. CDR3 length: 16 residues. Germline lookup yields CDR1 DFQATT and CDR2 SNEGSKA (reference sequence). The chain's CDR3 is CSASDTGTPLRETQYF. DNA of the CDR3: TGCAGTGCTAGTGATACCGGGACACCTCTGAGAGAGACCCAGTACTTC.

This clonotype came up a few times. This chain joins TRBV5-1 and TRBJ2-1; D gene unclear. Germline CDR1 and CDR2: SGHRS and YFSETQ. V was shortened by 0 bases and J by 8 bases, with 3 bases between the two germline ends. The CDR3 totals 11 residues. The CDR3: CASSLEDEQFF. DNA for the CDR3: TGCGCCAGCAGCTTGGAGGATGAGCAGTTCTTC.

The genes are TRBV6-2 or TRBV6-3 and TRBJ2-1; either TRBD1 or TRBD2 may supply D (5 bases each). Per germline, CDR1 MNHEY and CDR2 SVGEGT. V dropped 7 bases and J dropped 8 bases, with 12 bases sitting between them. The CDR3 is made up of 12 amino acids. The CDR3 loop is CASKGSQHEQFF. In DNA form, the CDR3 reads TGTGCCAGCAAGGGGAGTCAGCATGAGCAGTTCTTC.

The sample holds a few counts of this clonotype. The J gene is TRBJ1-5, the V gene TRBV4-1; D is unresolved. Looked up from germline, CDR1 is MGHRA and CDR2 is YSYEKL. The CDR3 is 15 amino acids. V shed 0 bases and J shed 0 bases, with 6 bases lying between them. CDR3 nucleotides: TGCGCCAGCAGCCAAGATCCAGTTAGCAATCAGCCCCAGCATTTT. Residues: CASSQDPVSNQPQHF.

Concerning this clonotype: Just one base apart from a much larger clone, this may be a read error. The chain uses TRBV20-1 and TRBJ2-1, with D unclear. This CDR3 is built from 11 residues. In germline, CDR1 is DFQATT, CDR2 SNEGSKA (reference sequence). V was pared by 5 bases and J by 7 bases, with 9 bases between. The CDR3 bases are TGCAGTGCTCCTGACCGAAATGAGCAGTTCTTC. Translation: CSAPDRNEQFF.

The CDR3 DNA is TGCGCCAGCAGCCTCCTGGGGGGCGGGAAGAACACTGAAGCTTTCTTT. Its translation: CASSLLGGGKNTEAFF. The chain employs TRBV4-1 and TRBJ1-1; the D gene is possibly TRBD1 (6 bases). Trimming cost V 4 bases and J 1 base, with 16 bases left between them. This CDR3 has 16 amino acids. Germline values: CDR1 MGHRA, CDR2 YSYEKL.